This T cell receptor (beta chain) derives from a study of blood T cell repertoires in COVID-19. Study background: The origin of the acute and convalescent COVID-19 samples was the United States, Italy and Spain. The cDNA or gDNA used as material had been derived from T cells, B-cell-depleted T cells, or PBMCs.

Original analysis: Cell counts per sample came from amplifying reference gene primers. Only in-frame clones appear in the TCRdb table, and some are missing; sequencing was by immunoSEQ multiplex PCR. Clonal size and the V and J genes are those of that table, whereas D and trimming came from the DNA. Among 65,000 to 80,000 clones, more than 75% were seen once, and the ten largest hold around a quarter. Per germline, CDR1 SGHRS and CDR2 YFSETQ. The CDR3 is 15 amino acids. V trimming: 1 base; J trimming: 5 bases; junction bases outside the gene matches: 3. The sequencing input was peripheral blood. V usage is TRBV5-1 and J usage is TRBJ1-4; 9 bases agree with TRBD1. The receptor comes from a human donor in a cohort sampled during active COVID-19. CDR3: CASSLPGQGNEKLFF. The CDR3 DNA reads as TGCGCCAGCAGCTTGCCGGGACAGGGAAATGAAAAACTGTTTTTT.